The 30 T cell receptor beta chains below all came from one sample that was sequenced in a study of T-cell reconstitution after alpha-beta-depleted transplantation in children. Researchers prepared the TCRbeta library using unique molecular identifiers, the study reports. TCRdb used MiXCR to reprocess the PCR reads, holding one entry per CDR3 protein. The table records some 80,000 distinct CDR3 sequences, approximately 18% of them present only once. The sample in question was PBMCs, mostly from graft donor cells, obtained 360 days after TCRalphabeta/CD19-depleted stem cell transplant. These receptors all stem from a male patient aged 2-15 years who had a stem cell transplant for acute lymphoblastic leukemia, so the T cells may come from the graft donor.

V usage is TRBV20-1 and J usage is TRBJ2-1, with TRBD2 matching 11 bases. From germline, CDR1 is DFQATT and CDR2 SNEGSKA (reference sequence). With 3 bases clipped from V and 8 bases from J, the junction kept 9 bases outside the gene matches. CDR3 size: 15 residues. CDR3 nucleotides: TGCAGTGCTAGGGGCATAGCGGGAGGGATCCATGAGCAGTTCTTC. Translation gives CSARGIAGGIHEQFF.

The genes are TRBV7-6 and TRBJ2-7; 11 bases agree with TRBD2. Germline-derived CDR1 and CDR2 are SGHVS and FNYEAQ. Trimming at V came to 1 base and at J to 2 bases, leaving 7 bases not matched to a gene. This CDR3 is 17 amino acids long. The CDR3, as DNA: TGTGCCAGCAGCTTAGAGGCTAGCGGGAGGTACACCTACGAGCAGTACTTC. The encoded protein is CASSLEASGRYTYEQYF.

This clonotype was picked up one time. CDR3 sequence: CASSYRGPNQPQHF. CDR3 bases: TGTGCCAGCAGTTACAGGGGGCCGAATCAGCCCCAGCATTTT. The V and J genes are TRBV6-5 and TRBJ1-5; 7 bases are a match to TRBD1. With 2 bases clipped from V and 4 bases from J, the junction kept 2 bases outside the gene matches. The CDR3 extends over 14 amino acids. Germline values: CDR1 MNHEY, CDR2 SVGAGI.

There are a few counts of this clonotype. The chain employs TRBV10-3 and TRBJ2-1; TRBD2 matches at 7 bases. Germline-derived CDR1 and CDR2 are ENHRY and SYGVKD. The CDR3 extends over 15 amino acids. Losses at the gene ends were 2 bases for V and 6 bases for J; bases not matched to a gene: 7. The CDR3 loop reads CAISEVGGPINEQFF. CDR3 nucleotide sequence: TGTGCCATCAGTGAGGTGGGAGGGCCGATCAATGAGCAGTTCTTC.

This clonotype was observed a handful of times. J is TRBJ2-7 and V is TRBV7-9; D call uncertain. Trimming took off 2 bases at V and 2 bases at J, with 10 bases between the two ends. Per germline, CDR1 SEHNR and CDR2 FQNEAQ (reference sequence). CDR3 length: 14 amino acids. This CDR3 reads CASSLQWPPYEQYF. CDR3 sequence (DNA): TGTGCCAGCAGCTTACAGTGGCCCCCCTACGAGCAGTACTTC. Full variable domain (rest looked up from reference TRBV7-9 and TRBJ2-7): DTGVSQNPRHKITKRGQNVTFRCDPISEHNRLYWYRQTLGQGPEFLTYFQNEAQLEKSRLLSDRFSAERPKGSFSTLEIQRTEQGDSAMYLCASSLQWPPYEQYFGPGTRLTVT.

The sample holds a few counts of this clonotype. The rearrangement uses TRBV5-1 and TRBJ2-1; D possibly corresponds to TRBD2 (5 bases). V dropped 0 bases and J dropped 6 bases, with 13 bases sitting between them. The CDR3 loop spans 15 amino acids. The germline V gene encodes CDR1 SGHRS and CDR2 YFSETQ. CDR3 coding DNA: TGCGCCAGCAGCTTGGGTCTAGCCCCGACCAATGAGCAGTTCTTC. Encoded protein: CASSLGLAPTNEQFF.

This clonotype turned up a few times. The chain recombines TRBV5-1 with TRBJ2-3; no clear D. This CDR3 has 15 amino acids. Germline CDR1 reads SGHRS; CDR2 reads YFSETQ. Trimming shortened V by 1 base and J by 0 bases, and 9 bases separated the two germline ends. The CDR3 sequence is CASSLPVSSTDTQYF. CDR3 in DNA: TGCGCCAGCAGCTTGCCCGTTTCTAGCACAGATACGCAGTATTTT.

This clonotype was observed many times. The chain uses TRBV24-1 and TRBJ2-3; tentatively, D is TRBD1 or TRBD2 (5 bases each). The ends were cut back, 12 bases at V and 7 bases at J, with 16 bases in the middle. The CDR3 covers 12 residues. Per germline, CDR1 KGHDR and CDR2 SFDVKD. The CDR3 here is CAASREGYTQYF. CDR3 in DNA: TGTGCCGCCTCAAGAGAGGGGTATACGCAGTATTTT.

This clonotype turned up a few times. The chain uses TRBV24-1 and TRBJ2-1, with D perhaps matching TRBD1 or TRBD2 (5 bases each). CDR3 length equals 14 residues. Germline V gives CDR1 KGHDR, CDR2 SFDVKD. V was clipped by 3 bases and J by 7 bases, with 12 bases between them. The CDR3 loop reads CATSDPWGFNEQFF. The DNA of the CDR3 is TGTGCCACCAGTGATCCCTGGGGGTTTAATGAGCAGTTCTTC.

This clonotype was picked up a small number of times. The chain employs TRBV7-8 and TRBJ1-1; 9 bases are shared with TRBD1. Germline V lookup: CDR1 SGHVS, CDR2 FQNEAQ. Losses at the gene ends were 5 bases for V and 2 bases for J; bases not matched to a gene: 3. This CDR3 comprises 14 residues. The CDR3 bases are TGTGCCAGCAGCAAGGACAGGGGCAACACTGAAGCTTTCTTT. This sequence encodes CASSKDRGNTEAFF.

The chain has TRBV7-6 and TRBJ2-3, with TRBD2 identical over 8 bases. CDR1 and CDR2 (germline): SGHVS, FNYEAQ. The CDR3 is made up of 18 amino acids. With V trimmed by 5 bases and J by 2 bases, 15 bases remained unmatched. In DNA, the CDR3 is TGTGCCAGCAGCCTAAGACCTACTAGCGGCACCTTCACAGATACGCAGTATTTT. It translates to CASSLRPTSGTFTDTQYF. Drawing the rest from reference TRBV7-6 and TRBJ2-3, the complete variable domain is GAGVSQSPRYKVTKRGQDVALRCDPISGHVSLYWYRQALGQGPEFLTYFNYEAQQDKSGLPNDRFSAERPEGSISTLTIQRTEQRDSAMYRCASSLRPTSGTFTDTQYFGPGTRLTVL.

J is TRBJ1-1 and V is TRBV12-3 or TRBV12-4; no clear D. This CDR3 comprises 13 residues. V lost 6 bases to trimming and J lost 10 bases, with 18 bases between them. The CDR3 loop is CASSPLAYQRAFF. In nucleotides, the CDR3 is TGTGCCAGCAGCCCTCTCGCGTACCAACGAGCTTTCTTT.

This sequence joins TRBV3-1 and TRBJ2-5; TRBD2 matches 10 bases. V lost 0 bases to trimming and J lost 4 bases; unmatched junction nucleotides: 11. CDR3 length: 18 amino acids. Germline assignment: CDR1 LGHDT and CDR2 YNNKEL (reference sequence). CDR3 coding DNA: TGTGCCAGCAGCCAAGATTATCCGAGACTAGCGGGTGGAGAGACCCAGTACTTC. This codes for CASSQDYPRLAGGETQYF.

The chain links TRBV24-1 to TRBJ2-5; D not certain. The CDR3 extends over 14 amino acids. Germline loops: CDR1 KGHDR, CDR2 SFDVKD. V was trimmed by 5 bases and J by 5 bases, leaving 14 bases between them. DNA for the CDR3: TGTGCCACCAGTGCCCAGCGCCAACAGGAGACCCAGTACTTC. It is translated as CATSAQRQQETQYF.

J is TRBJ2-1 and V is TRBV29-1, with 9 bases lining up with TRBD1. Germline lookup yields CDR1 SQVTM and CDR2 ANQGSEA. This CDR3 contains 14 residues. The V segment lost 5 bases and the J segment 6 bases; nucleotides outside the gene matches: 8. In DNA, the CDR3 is TGCAGCGTTACAGGGACAGGGCATGTCAATGAGCAGTTCTTC. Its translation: CSVTGTGHVNEQFF.

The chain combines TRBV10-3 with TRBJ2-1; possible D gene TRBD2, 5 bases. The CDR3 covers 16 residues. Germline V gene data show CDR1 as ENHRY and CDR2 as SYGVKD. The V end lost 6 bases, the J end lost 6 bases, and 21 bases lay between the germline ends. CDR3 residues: CAISPGERTLGNEQFF. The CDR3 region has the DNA TGTGCCATCAGCCCTGGGGAGCGGACTCTTGGCAATGAGCAGTTCTTC.

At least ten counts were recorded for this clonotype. The CDR3 loop is CASSVAGMNTEAFF. Here the CDR3 DNA reads TGTGCCAGCAGCGTAGCAGGGATGAACACTGAAGCTTTCTTT. The chain carries TRBV9 and TRBJ1-1, with a weak D call TRBD1 (5 bases). The CDR3 has 14 residues. Trimming removed 0 bases from V and 0 bases from J, with 6 bases in between. Germline-derived CDR1 and CDR2 are SGDLS and YYNGEE.

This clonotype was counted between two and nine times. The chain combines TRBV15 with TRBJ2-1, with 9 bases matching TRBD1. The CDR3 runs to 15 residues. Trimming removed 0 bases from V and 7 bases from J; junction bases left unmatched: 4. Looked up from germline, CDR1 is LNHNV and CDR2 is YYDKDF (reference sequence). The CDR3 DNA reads TGTGCCACCAGCAGAGATGGGACAGGGCTGAATGAGCAGTTCTTC. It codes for CATSRDGTGLNEQFF.

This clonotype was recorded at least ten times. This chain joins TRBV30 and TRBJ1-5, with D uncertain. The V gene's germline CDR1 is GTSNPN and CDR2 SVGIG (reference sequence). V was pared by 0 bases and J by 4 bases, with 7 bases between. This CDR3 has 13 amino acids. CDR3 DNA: TGTGCCTGGAGTGTAAAGGCGAATCAGCCCCAGCATTTT. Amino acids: CAWSVKANQPQHF. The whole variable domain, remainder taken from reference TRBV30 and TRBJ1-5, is SQTIHQWPATLVQPVGSPLSLECTVEGTSNPNLYWYRQAAGRGLQLLFYSVGIGQISSEVPQNLSASRPQDRQFILSSKKLLLSDSGFYLCAWSVKANQPQHFGDGTRLSIL.

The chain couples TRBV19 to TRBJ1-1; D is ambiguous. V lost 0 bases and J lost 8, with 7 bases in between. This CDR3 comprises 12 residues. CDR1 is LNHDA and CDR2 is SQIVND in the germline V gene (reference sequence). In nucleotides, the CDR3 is TGTGCCAGTAGTATAGAGAGTCGGGAAGCTTTCTTT. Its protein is CASSIESREAFF. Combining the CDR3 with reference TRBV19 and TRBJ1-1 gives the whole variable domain DGGITQSPKYLFRKEGQNVTLSCEQNLNHDAMYWYRQDPGQGLRLIYYSQIVNDFQKGDIAEGYSVSREKKESFPLTVTSAQKNPTAFYLCASSIESREAFFGQGTRLTVV.

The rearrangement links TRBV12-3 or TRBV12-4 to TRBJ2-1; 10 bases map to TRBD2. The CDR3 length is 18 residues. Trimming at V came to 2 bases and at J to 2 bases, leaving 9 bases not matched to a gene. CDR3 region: CASSLPSLAGVPYNEQFF. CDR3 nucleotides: TGTGCCAGCAGTTTACCCTCCCTAGCGGGAGTCCCCTACAATGAGCAGTTCTTC.

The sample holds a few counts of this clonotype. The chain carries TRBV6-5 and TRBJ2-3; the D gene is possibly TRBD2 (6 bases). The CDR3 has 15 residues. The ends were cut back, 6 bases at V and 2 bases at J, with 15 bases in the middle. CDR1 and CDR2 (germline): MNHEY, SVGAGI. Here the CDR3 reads CASSKGRPHTDTQYF. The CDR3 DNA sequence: TGTGCCAGCAGCAAAGGGAGGCCACACACAGATACGCAGTATTTT.

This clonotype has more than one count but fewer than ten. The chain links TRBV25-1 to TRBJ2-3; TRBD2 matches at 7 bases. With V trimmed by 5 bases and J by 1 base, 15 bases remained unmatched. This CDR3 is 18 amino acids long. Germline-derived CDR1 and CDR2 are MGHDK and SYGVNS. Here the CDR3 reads CASSRIAGLTGGTDTQYF. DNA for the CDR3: TGTGCCAGCAGTCGGATAGCGGGTCTCACGGGCGGCACAGATACGCAGTATTTT.

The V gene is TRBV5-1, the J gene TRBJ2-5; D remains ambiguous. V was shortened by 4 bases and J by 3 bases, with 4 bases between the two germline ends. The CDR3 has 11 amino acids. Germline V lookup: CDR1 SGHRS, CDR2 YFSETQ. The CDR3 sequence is CASSREETQYF. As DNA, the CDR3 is TGCGCCAGCAGCCGGGAAGAGACCCAGTACTTC.

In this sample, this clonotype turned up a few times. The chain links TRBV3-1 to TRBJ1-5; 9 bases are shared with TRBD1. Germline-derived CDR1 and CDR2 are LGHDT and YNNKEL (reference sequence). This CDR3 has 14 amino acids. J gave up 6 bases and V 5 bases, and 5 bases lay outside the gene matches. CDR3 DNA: TGTGCCAGCAGCTCCGGGACAGGGCGTCAGCCCCAGCATTTT. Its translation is CASSSGTGRQPQHF.

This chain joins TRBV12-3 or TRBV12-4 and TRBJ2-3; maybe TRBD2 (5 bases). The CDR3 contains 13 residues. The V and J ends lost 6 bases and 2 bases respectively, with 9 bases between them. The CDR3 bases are TGTGCCAGCAGGGACTTCTCCACAGATACGCAGTATTTT. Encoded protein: CASRDFSTDTQYF.

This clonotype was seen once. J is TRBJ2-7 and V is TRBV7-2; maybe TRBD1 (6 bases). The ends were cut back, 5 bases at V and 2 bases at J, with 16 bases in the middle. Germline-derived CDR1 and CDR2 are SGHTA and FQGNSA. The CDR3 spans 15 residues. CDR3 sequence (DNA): TGTGCCAGCAGCCCATGGCGGACAGCCGCCTACGAGCAGTACTTC. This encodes CASSPWRTAAYEQYF.

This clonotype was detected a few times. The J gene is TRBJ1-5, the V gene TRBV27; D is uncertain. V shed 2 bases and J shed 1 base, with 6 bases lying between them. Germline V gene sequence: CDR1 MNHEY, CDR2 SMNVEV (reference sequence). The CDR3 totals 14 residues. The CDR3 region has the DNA TGTGCCAGCAGTTTACGCGGGAGCAATCAGCCCCAGCATTTT. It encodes CASSLRGSNQPQHF.

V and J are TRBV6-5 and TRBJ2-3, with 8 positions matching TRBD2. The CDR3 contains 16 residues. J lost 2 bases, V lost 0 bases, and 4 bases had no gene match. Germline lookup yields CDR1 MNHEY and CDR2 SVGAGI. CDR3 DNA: TGTGCCAGCAGTTACTCAGCTAGCGGGTTCACAGATACGCAGTATTTT. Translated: CASSYSASGFTDTQYF.

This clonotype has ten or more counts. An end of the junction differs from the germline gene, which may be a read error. CDR3 protein: CASSLGPTYEQYF. DNA for the CDR3: TGTGCCAGCAGCTTAGGACCCACCTACGAGCAGTACTTC. The chain combines TRBV12-3 or TRBV12-4 with TRBJ2-7; D remains ambiguous. The CDR3 has 13 residues.